This T cell receptor beta chain was observed in a study of cytomegalovirus exposure and HLA in healthy donors. Turning to the study itself: T cells numbering approximately 170 million yielded 117 million unique TCR beta sequences in an earlier analysis. Broader study findings: Indistinguishability led to the exclusion of some V segments, TRBV6-2 and TRBV6-3 included. Within the data, a cluster of highly shared sequence variants was likely a sequencing artifact. Presence/absence analyses took donor sequencing depth as roughly uniform.

A note on this clone: Its antigen is as yet unknown.

V was pared by 6 bases and J by 7 bases, with 10 bases of the junction left unmatched. The CDR3 totals 15 residues. Germline lookup yields CDR1 LGHNA and CDR2 YSLEER. Both 60 Vbeta primers and 13 Jbeta primers went into the PCR. Assay used: immunoSEQ multiplex PCR; TCRdb lists only in-frame clones, some missing. The sample contains fewer than 200,000 clones, around 78% of which appear only once. Specimen: PBMCs. The rearrangement joins TRBV4-3 to TRBJ2-1; 9 positions agree with TRBD2. This TCR derives from a woman aged 30 to 39 in good health and CMV-seropositive. CDR3 nucleotide sequence: TGCGCCAGCAGTTTGGCGGGAGGGGAGGGAAATGAGCAGTTCTTC. Amino acid sequence: CASSLAGGEGNEQFF.